The 29 T cell receptor beta chains given below trace back to one sample, sequenced in a study of lymphopenia after photon versus proton radiotherapy. The method was immunoSEQ multiplex PCR; TCRdb's version includes in-frame clones alone and lacks a portion of them. The sample lists more than 70,000 clones; about 83% were seen once. This material consisted of peripheral blood, taken from a patient treated with proton-based radiotherapy. These receptors came from a man between 60 and 70 years old with pancreatic cancer.

V and J are TRBV7-9 and TRBJ1-2; D call uncertain. The CDR3 is made up of 17 amino acids. V shed 1 base and J shed 0 bases, with 15 bases lying between them. The germline V gene has CDR1 SEHNR and CDR2 FQNEAQ (reference sequence). The CDR3 sequence is CASSLEGGRRANYGYTF. The CDR3 nucleotides are TGTGCCAGCAGCTTAGAGGGAGGGCGCCGAGCTAACTATGGCTACACCTTC.

The chain employs TRBV7-9 and TRBJ2-1; TRBD2 matches at 9 bases. The CDR3 covers 15 residues. The V gene end was trimmed by 0 bases and the J gene end by 6 bases; junction bases not matched to a gene: 3. Germline V gives CDR1 SEHNR, CDR2 FQNEAQ (reference sequence). The CDR3 is CASSLAPSGVNEQFF. DNA of the CDR3: TGTGCCAGCAGCTTAGCCCCTAGCGGGGTCAATGAGCAGTTCTTC.

The chain has TRBV9 and TRBJ2-1; perhaps TRBD1 as D (6 bases). Germline loops: CDR1 SGDLS, CDR2 YYNGEE. V was trimmed by 6 bases and J by 4 bases, leaving 14 bases between them. The CDR3 has 14 residues. CDR3 bases: TGTGCCAGCAACAGGGCAGGGGAATACAATGAGCAGTTCTTC. This sequence encodes CASNRAGEYNEQFF.

The rearrangement joins TRBV6-5 to TRBJ1-5; 10 nucleotides align to TRBD1. Germline lookup yields CDR1 MNHEY and CDR2 SVGAGI. This CDR3 comprises 15 residues. V lost 6 bases and J lost 7; bases outside the gene matches: 9. CDR3 residues: CASRPDRGREQPQHF. The CDR3 DNA sequence: TGTGCCAGCAGGCCTGACAGGGGGCGCGAACAGCCCCAGCATTTT.

The V gene is TRBV28, the J gene TRBJ1-2; TRBD1 aligns across 11 bases. CDR3 size: 15 residues. V shed 10 bases and J 4 bases; nucleotides not matched to a gene: 11. Germline V gene data show CDR1 as MDHEN and CDR2 as SYDVKM. CDR3 residues: CATRDRGISGYGYTF. The CDR3 DNA reads as TGTGCCACCCGGGACAGGGGGATTTCGGGCTATGGCTACACCTTC.

This rearrangement joins TRBV14 to TRBJ1-1; weak D call: TRBD1 (5 bases). The CDR3 runs 14 residues. V dropped 1 base and J dropped 5 bases, with 11 bases sitting between them. CDR1 is SGHDN, CDR2 FVKESK, per germline. DNA of the CDR3: TGTGCCAGCAGCCAAGGCCAGGGTTGGACTGAAGCTTTCTTT. Residues: CASSQGQGWTEAFF.

In the case of this clone: At one of its ends the junction is not consistent with the germline gene, which may arise from a read error. This chain links TRBV7-7 with TRBJ2-2; D assignment may be TRBD1 or TRBD2 (5 bases each). CDR1 and CDR2 (germline): SSHAT, FNYEAQ (reference sequence). This CDR3 region has 13 residues. The CDR3 region is CASSFEGHGELFF. The CDR3 nucleotides are TGTGCTAGCAGCTTTGAGGGGCACGGGGAGCTGTTTTTT.

The chain links TRBV16 to TRBJ1-4; D gene uncertain. This CDR3 is built from 14 residues. Germline lookup yields CDR1 KGHSY and CDR2 FQNENV. The germline V and J ends were trimmed by 2 bases and 2 bases, with 6 bases remaining between them. The CDR3 spells CASSQGRTNEKLFF. CDR3 coding DNA: TGTGCCAGCAGCCAAGGACGGACTAATGAAAAACTGTTTTTT.

The chain has TRBV7-2 and TRBJ2-5; the D gene is possibly TRBD1 (7 bases). The CDR3 contains 16 residues. The germline V and J ends were trimmed by 4 bases and 1 base, with 16 bases remaining between them. CDR1 SGHTA and CDR2 FQGNSA come from the germline V gene. The CDR3 DNA reads TGTGCCAGCAGCTCGCGGAGGGGGCCGGGCCAAGAGACCCAGTACTTC. Its translation: CASSSRRGPGQETQYF.

The rearrangement uses TRBV18 and TRBJ2-3; no clear D gene. This CDR3 contains 15 residues. Germline CDR1 KGHSH, CDR2 LQKENI. The V and J ends lost 3 bases and 4 bases respectively, with 14 bases between them. This chain's CDR3 is CASSPDIASPDTQYF. The CDR3 nucleotides are TGTGCCAGCTCACCCGACATAGCTTCCCCAGATACGCAGTATTTT.

For the CDR3, the DNA is TGTGCCAGCAGCTTAGGGCTAGCGGGCTACGAGCAGTACTTC. This encodes CASSLGLAGYEQYF. This rearrangement joins TRBV11-2 to TRBJ2-5, with 8 positions matching TRBD2. The assigned J gene may be wrong: the sequence end matches TRBJ2-7 better. The CDR3 loop spans 14 amino acids. Germline V gene lookup returns CDR1 SGHAT and CDR2 FQNNGV.

The chain joins TRBV25-1 to TRBJ2-1; 9 nucleotides agree with TRBD2. Germline V gene data show CDR1 as MGHDK and CDR2 as SYGVNS. There are 18 residues in the CDR3. With V trimmed by 3 bases and J by 7 bases, 16 bases remained unmatched. The chain's CDR3 is CASSDPGAGREGWNEQFF. CDR3 nucleotides: TGTGCCAGCAGTGACCCCGGGGCAGGGCGGGAGGGTTGGAATGAGCAGTTCTTC.

The genes are TRBV28 and TRBJ1-5; 12 positions agree with TRBD1. The germline V gene encodes CDR1 MDHEN and CDR2 SYDVKM. This CDR3 has 17 amino acids. The V gene end was trimmed by 6 bases and the J gene end by 3 bases; junction bases not matched to a gene: 9. CDR3 in amino acids: CASSPPGQGANNQPQHF. CDR3 bases: TGTGCCAGCAGCCCACCGGGACAGGGGGCCAACAATCAGCCCCAGCATTTT.

This clone was recorded only once. The chain combines TRBV4-1 with TRBJ2-1, with TRBD2 identical over 8 bases. The CDR3 has 16 residues. The trim removed 4 bases at V and 5 bases at J, leaving 10 bases unmatched. Germline-derived CDR1 and CDR2 are MGHRA and YSYEKL. The CDR3 loop reads CASSREGLAPHNEQFF. CDR3 bases: TGCGCCAGCAGCCGGGAAGGACTAGCTCCCCACAATGAGCAGTTCTTC.

The chain uses TRBV28 and TRBJ2-3; D not certain. CDR1 is MDHEN and CDR2 is SYDVKM in the germline V gene. CDR3 size: 13 residues. V was shortened by 5 bases and J by 1 base, with 7 bases between the two germline ends. CDR3: CASSPRGTDTQYF. The CDR3 DNA sequence: TGTGCCAGCAGTCCTCGGGGCACAGATACGCAGTATTTT.

This rearrangement joins TRBV11-2 to TRBJ2-3; tentatively, D is TRBD1 (6 bases). CDR1 is SGHAT and CDR2 is FQNNGV in the germline V gene. The CDR3 is 16 amino acids. V was clipped by 6 bases and J by 0 bases, with 16 bases between them. CDR3 bases: TGTGCCAGCAGTCTGGGGGCCTCTTCTAGCACAGATACGCAGTATTTT. Its protein product is CASSLGASSSTDTQYF.

The chain joins TRBV5-5 to TRBJ2-1; 8 nucleotides agree with TRBD1. From germline, CDR1 is SGHKS and CDR2 YYEKEE (reference sequence). The V and J ends lost 4 bases and 6 bases, in that order; junction bases with no gene match: 3. The CDR3 has 13 residues. Here the CDR3 DNA reads TGTGCCAGCAGCCCAGGGACAGGCAATGAGCAGTTCTTC. As protein: CASSPGTGNEQFF.

V is TRBV6-1 and J is TRBJ1-5; D uncertain. Germline V gene sequence: CDR1 MNHNS, CDR2 SASEGT. The ends were cut back, 3 bases at V and 3 bases at J, with 9 bases in the middle. CDR3 size: 14 residues. DNA of the CDR3: TGTGCCAGCAGTGAGGTTTGGTCCAATCAGCCCCAGCATTTT. This gives the protein CASSEVWSNQPQHF.

The genes are TRBV4-3 and TRBJ2-6; the D gene is possibly TRBD1 (6 bases). V lost 5 bases to trimming and J lost 2 bases, with 10 bases between them. The CDR3 spans 15 residues. Looked up from germline, CDR1 is LGHNA and CDR2 is YSLEER. The CDR3 is CASSIDRTGANVLTF. The CDR3 nucleotides are TGCGCCAGCAGCATAGACAGGACTGGGGCCAACGTCCTGACTTTC.

The V and J genes are TRBV5-4 and TRBJ2-1; 8 bases line up with TRBD1. The trim removed 3 bases at V and 8 bases at J, leaving 10 bases unmatched. The CDR3 is 15 residues long. Looked up from germline, CDR1 is SGHNT and CDR2 is YYREEE (reference sequence). The CDR3 DNA reads as TGTGCCAGCAGCTCCACGGACAGGGCCAGCTATGAGCAGTTCTTC. Translated: CASSSTDRASYEQFF.

V is TRBV30 and J is TRBJ1-4; D is perhaps TRBD1 (5 bases). V was trimmed by 0 bases and J by 8 bases, leaving 16 bases between them. The CDR3 totals 15 residues. In germline, CDR1 is GTSNPN, CDR2 SVGIG (reference sequence). CDR3 loop: CAWSVVSPRGEKLFF. The DNA of the CDR3 is TGTGCCTGGAGTGTCGTGTCCCCGAGGGGCGAAAAACTGTTTTTT.

A single count supports this clone. The J gene is TRBJ2-1, the V gene TRBV11-3, with 10 nucleotides matching TRBD2. Germline trimming cut 1 base from V and 3 bases from J; bases unmatched to any gene: 6. The CDR3 sequence is 17 residues long. Germline V lookup: CDR1 SGHNT, CDR2 YENEEA. Written as DNA, the CDR3 is TGTGCCAGCAGCTTAGTCCTAGCGGGAGTAAACTACAATGAGCAGTTCTTC. Its protein is CASSLVLAGVNYNEQFF.

Only a few counts were recorded for this clone. The CDR3 here is CASSFWGIDYGYTF. The CDR3 DNA sequence: TGTGCCAGCAGCTTTTGGGGGATCGACTATGGCTACACCTTC. The chain is built from TRBV7-9 and TRBJ1-2, with a possible D match to TRBD1 (5 bases). This CDR3 comprises 14 residues. Germline V gene lookup returns CDR1 SEHNR and CDR2 FQNEAQ (reference sequence). Trimming stripped 3 bases from V and 3 bases from J, with 11 bases between. Drawing the rest from reference TRBV7-9 and TRBJ1-2, the complete variable domain is DTGVSQNPRHKITKRGQNVTFRCDPISEHNRLYWYRQTLGQGPEFLTYFQNEAQLEKSRLLSDRFSAERPKGSFSTLEIQRTEQGDSAMYLCASSFWGIDYGYTFGSGTRLTVV.

The chain joins TRBV7-9 to TRBJ2-7; TRBD2 might be the D (6 bases). The V end was cut by 5 bases, the J end by 4 bases, with 27 bases between. Germline CDR1 reads SEHNR; CDR2 reads FQNEAQ (reference sequence). The CDR3 runs 18 residues. CDR3 loop: CASSPRTTGVAVYYEQYF. The DNA for the CDR3 is TGTGCCAGCAGCCCCAGGACAACCGGGGTAGCGGTTTATTACGAGCAGTACTTC. The full variable domain, completed using reference TRBV7-9 and TRBJ2-7, is DTGVSQNPRHKITKRGQNVTFRCDPISEHNRLYWYRQTLGQGPEFLTYFQNEAQLEKSRLLSDRFSAERPKGSFSTLEIQRTEQGDSAMYLCASSPRTTGVAVYYEQYFGPGTRLTVT.

The chain carries TRBV27 and TRBJ2-2; D is undetermined. V was cut by 3 bases and J by 2 bases, with 1 base left in between. Per the germline V gene, CDR1 is MNHEY and CDR2 is SMNVEV (reference sequence). The CDR3 runs 12 residues. Written as DNA, the CDR3 is TGTGCCAGCAGTTTTAACACCGGGGAGCTGTTTTTT. Protein product: CASSFNTGELFF.

This rearrangement joins TRBV7-2 to TRBJ2-1; D may be TRBD1 (6 bases). There are 16 residues in the CDR3. V dropped 3 bases and J dropped 8 bases, with 20 bases sitting between them. CDR1 is SGHTA and CDR2 is FQGNSA in the germline V gene. The CDR3 nucleotides are TGTGCCAGCAGCTTCGCCCACCCTATTGGGGGCTATGAGCAGTTCTTC. It encodes CASSFAHPIGGYEQFF.

This sequence joins TRBV4-2 and TRBJ2-1; no clear D. CDR1 and CDR2 (germline): LGHNA, YNFKEQ. The ends were cut back, 0 bases at V and 8 bases at J, with 8 bases in the middle. The CDR3 is 13 residues long. Here the CDR3 DNA reads TGTGCCAGCAGCCAAGAACCGGCGGATGAGCAGTTCTTC. It translates to CASSQEPADEQFF.

The genes are TRBV7-2 and TRBJ1-1; TRBD1 matches at 7 bases. Germline V gene sequence: CDR1 SGHTA, CDR2 FQGNSA. V was pared by 5 bases and J by 1 base, with 4 bases of the junction left unmatched. The CDR3 runs 14 residues. CDR3 sequence: CASSRRQGNTEAFF. For the CDR3, the DNA is TGTGCCAGCAGCCGTCGACAGGGGAACACTGAAGCTTTCTTT.

J is TRBJ2-3 and V is TRBV10-1; D remains ambiguous. The V gene lost 4 bases and the J gene lost 9 bases, with 11 bases spanning the gap. This CDR3 region has 12 residues. Looked up from germline, CDR1 is WNHNN and CDR2 is SYGVQD (reference sequence). CDR3 residues: CASSVTKETQYF. CDR3 coding DNA: TGCGCCAGCAGTGTGACGAAGGAAACGCAGTATTTT.